Listed below are T cell receptor beta chains from one sample, sequenced in a study of shared clonotypes between healthy human individuals. Clones were read by immunoSEQ multiplex PCR, and TCRdb kept only the in-frame ones, dropping some. The table lists over 95,000 clones, around two thirds of them singletons. The sample taken for sequencing was memory CD8+ T cells sorted from blood. The receptor set was obtained from a woman under 40 in good health. Each CDR3 is given with its conserved first and last residue. A D gene is named only where the DNA matches it firmly. Only part of the rows carry a size: once, few, many, or a class if the clone is expanded.

d_call	clone_size	v_call	j_call	cdr3_aa	cdr3_nt
NA	NA	TRBV6-5	TRBJ1-3	CASSRSSGNTIYF	TGTGCCAGCAGTAGGAGCTCTGGAAACACCATATATTTT
TRBD2	NA	TRBV2	TRBJ2-1	CASSGPGTSGRGLAGNEQFF	TGTGCCAGCAGTGGTCCCGGGACTAGCGGGAGGGGGCTGGCGGGGAATGAGCAGTTCTTC
TRBD1	NA	TRBV29-1	TRBJ2-1	CSVGGTGGLLQDYNEQFF	TGCAGCGTGGGAGGGACAGGGGGCCTCTTACAGGACTACAATGAGCAGTTCTTC
TRBD2	NA	TRBV5-5	TRBJ2-1	CASSSGFSGIYEQFF	TGTGCCAGCAGCAGTGGTTTTAGCGGGATATATGAGCAGTTCTTC
NA	NA	TRBV25-1	TRBJ1-2	CASSEYGGTVNYGYTF	TGTGCCAGCAGTGAATATGGGGGGACCGTTAACTATGGCTACACCTTC
NA	NA	TRBV6-4	TRBJ2-2	CASSVAEEGTGELFF	TGTGCCAGCAGTGTAGCCGAGGAAGGCACCGGGGAGCTGTTTTTT
NA	NA	TRBV19	TRBJ1-3	CASTLDGSSGNTIYF	TGTGCCAGTACCCTCGACGGGAGCTCTGGAAACACCATATATTTT
TRBD1	few	TRBV13	TRBJ1-5	CASSLQGAGQPQHF	TGTGCCAGCAGCTTACAGGGGGCAGGTCAGCCCCAGCATTTT
TRBD2	few	TRBV11-2	TRBJ2-1	CATTLMASGYSEQFF	TGTGCCACCACCCTTATGGCTAGCGGGTATAGTGAGCAGTTCTTC
NA	NA	TRBV29-1	TRBJ2-2	CSVNLAYGSRTGELFF	TGCAGCGTAAACCTGGCCTACGGGAGCCGAACCGGGGAGCTGTTTTTT
NA	once	TRBV5-6	TRBJ2-1	CASSLGILQGFSSYNEQFF	TGTGCCAGCAGCTTGGGAATCCTCCAGGGTTTCAGCTCCTACAATGAGCAGTTCTTC
NA	NA	TRBV7-9	TRBJ2-1	CASSQTKGRDTHNEQFF	TGTGCCAGCAGTCAAACCAAGGGCAGGGACACCCACAATGAGCAGTTCTTC
TRBD1	NA	TRBV11-2	TRBJ1-4	CASSLAPRGQGGQKLFF	TGTGCCAGCAGCTTAGCTCCTCGGGGACAGGGGGGCCAAAAACTGTTTTTT
NA	once	TRBV5-6	TRBJ2-7	CASSLLAGPSSYEQYF	TGTGCCAGCAGCTTGCTTGCGGGGCCTAGCTCCTACGAGCAGTACTTC
TRBD2	NA	TRBV28	TRBJ2-1	CASSLPWRESNEQFF	TGTGCCAGCAGTTTGCCTTGGCGGGAGAGCAATGAGCAGTTCTTC
NA	NA	TRBV6-1	TRBJ1-5	CASGGGGRGQPQHF	TGTGCCAGCGGAGGGGGGGGCCGGGGTCAGCCCCAGCATTTT
NA	NA	TRBV7-9	TRBJ2-7	CASSYIPGEQYF	TGTGCCAGCAGCTACATTCCCGGGGAGCAGTACTTC
NA	NA	TRBV13	TRBJ2-7	CASSQGIERQGGEQYF	TGTGCCAGCAGCCAGGGGATTGAGCGGCAGGGGGGCGAGCAGTACTTC
TRBD2	few	TRBV4-2	TRBJ2-7	CASSQGASGSYEQYF	TGTGCCAGCAGCCAAGGGGCTAGCGGGAGCTACGAGCAGTACTTC
TRBD1	NA	TRBV28	TRBJ1-2	CASQTGQGTMYGYTF	TGTGCCAGCCAGACGGGACAGGGGACAATGTATGGCTACACCTTC
NA	NA	TRBV19	TRBJ1-5	CASSTFGATNQPQHF	TGTGCCAGTAGTACTTTCGGAGCTACAAATCAGCCCCAGCATTTT
TRBD2	NA	TRBV28	TRBJ2-7	CASKVAGAALSYEQYF	TGTGCCAGCAAAGTAGCGGGAGCGGCCCTCTCCTACGAGCAGTACTTC
NA	NA	TRBV19	TRBJ2-7	CATTGAGYEQYF	TGTGCCACCACGGGAGCTGGGTACGAGCAGTACTTC
NA	NA	TRBV5-6	TRBJ2-7	CASSPDGGVYEQYF	TGTGCCAGCAGCCCAGATGGGGGCGTTTACGAGCAGTACTTC
NA	NA	TRBV7-2	TRBJ1-5	CASSLGGGNQPQHF	TGTGCCAGCAGCTTAGGCGGAGGCAATCAGCCCCAGCATTTT
NA	NA	TRBV25-1	TRBJ2-7	CASSGSSYEQYF	TGTGCCAGCAGTGGGAGCTCCTACGAGCAGTACTTC
NA	NA	TRBV29-1	TRBJ1-2	CSVKHSGLHYGYTF	TGCAGCGTTAAGCATTCTGGTCTACACTATGGCTACACCTTC